This entry lists 8 T cell receptor beta chains sequenced from one sample in a study of PD-L1 blockade in urothelial cancer. Sequencing was performed with immunoSEQ multiplex PCR; in TCRdb, only in-frame clones are kept and a portion is missing. The table lists about 91,000 clones, 90% to 95% of them singletons. Sequencing was performed on PBMCs, taken around atezolizumab (anti-PD-L1) treatment. These receptors came from a man in his 60s with urothelial cancer.

The chain combines TRBV5-1 with TRBJ1-1; D gene ambiguous. Between the trimmed V and J ends, which lost 0 bases and 1 base, there was a span of 7 bases. This CDR3 has 14 residues. Germline assignment: CDR1 SGHRS and CDR2 YFSETQ. CDR3: CASSLVATNTEAFF. DNA of the CDR3: TGCGCCAGCAGCTTGGTAGCAACGAACACTGAAGCTTTCTTT.

The CDR3 DNA follows: TGTGCCACCGGACAGGGGGCAGATACGCAGTATTTT. It specifies CATGQGADTQYF. The chain links TRBV2 to TRBJ2-3, with 10 nucleotides matching TRBD1. J lost 4 bases, V lost 10 bases, and 2 bases had no gene match. Germline-derived CDR1 and CDR2 are SNHLY and FYNNEI. The CDR3 length is 12 residues.

The chain couples TRBV19 to TRBJ2-7, with a weak D call TRBD1 (5 bases). Germline V CDR1 and CDR2: LNHDA, SQIVND (reference sequence). Trimming removed 5 bases at V and 5 bases at J, with 19 bases between. The CDR3 has 15 residues. The CDR3 DNA reads as TGTGCCAGTAGTTCCCCGACAGTTTTATCAAACGAGCAGTACTTC. Amino acid sequence: CASSSPTVLSNEQYF.

The chain employs TRBV30 and TRBJ2-5; TRBD1 is a possible D gene (5 bases). Germline CDR1 reads GTSNPN; CDR2 reads SVGIG (reference sequence). With 5 bases removed from V and 2 bases from J, the gap between germline ends came to 12 bases. The CDR3 is 13 amino acids. CDR3 nucleotides: TGTGCCTGGGGAACAGGTGGGCAAGAGACCCAGTACTTC. This sequence encodes CAWGTGGQETQYF.

The gene calls are TRBV7-6 and TRBJ2-1, with TRBD2 matching over 10 bases. This CDR3 region has 16 residues. V was clipped by 2 bases and J by 8 bases; unmatched bases: 9. CDR1 is SGHVS and CDR2 is FNYEAQ in the germline V gene. The CDR3 loop is CASSLLLAGGLHEQFF. The DNA of the CDR3 is TGTGCCAGCAGCTTACTATTAGCGGGGGGTTTGCATGAGCAGTTCTTC.

The V call is TRBV5-1, the J call TRBJ2-1; 12 bases map to TRBD1. Germline CDR1 is SGHRS and CDR2 is YFSETQ. The CDR3 has 15 amino acids. Trimming cost V 4 bases and J 7 bases; bases outside gene matches: 6. CDR3: CASSDPGQGANEQFF. CDR3 in DNA: TGCGCCAGCAGCGACCCGGGACAGGGGGCGAATGAGCAGTTCTTC.

This chain links TRBV21-1 with TRBJ2-5; TRBD2 reflects the table's D call only, with no check against the DNA. TRBV21-1 represents a pseudogene. The CDR3 covers 16 residues. CDR3 sequence: CASSKGSLAVQETQYF. The CDR3 DNA reads TGTGCCAGCAGCAAAGGTAGCCTAGCGGTACAAGAGACCCAGTACTTC.

The chain has TRBV7-2 and TRBJ2-1; a weak D match, TRBD2 (7 bases). There are 17 residues in the CDR3. Trimming took 0 bases from V and 7 from J, leaving 19 bases between them. Germline lookup yields CDR1 SGHTA and CDR2 FQGNSA. As DNA, the CDR3 is TGTGCCAGCAGCTTAGCAAGGGGGGGCGACGTTAGAAATGAGCAGTTCTTC. Translation gives CASSLARGGDVRNEQFF.